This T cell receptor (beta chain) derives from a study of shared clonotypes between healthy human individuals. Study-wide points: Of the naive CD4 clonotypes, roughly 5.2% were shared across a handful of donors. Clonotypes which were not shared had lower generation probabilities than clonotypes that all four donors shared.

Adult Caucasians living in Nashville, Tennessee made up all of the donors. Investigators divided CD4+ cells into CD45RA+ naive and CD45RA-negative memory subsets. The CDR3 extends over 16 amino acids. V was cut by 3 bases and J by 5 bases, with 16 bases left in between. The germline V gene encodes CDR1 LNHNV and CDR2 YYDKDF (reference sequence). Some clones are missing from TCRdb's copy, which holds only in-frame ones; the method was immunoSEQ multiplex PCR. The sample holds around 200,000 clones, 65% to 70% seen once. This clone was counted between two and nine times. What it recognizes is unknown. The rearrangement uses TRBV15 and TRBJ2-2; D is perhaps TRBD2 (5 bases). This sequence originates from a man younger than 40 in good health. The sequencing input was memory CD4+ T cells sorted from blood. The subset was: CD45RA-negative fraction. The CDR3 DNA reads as TGTGCCACCAGCAGCCAACTAGAGCGGTCTACCGGGGAGCTGTTTTTT. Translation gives CATSSQLERSTGELFF.